Shown below are 6 T cell receptor beta chains from a single sample sequenced in a study of blood T cell repertoires in COVID-19. Sequenced by immunoSEQ multiplex PCR; TCRdb stores in-frame clones only, minus some. The repertoire has about 280,000 clones, 85% of them found once; the top ten carry 2% to 3%. The specimen sequenced was PBMCs or T cells enriched from blood (not recorded which). The receptors stem from a woman aged 50 to 60 who had recovered from COVID-19.

The chain combines TRBV5-5 with TRBJ1-2; perhaps TRBD1 as D (5 bases). V gave up 0 bases and J gave up 3 bases, with 6 bases separating them. The CDR3 consists of 13 residues. Germline V gene sequence: CDR1 SGHKS, CDR2 YYEKEE (reference sequence). CDR3 loop: CASSLVGDYGYTF. The CDR3 DNA reads TGTGCCAGCAGCTTGGTAGGGGACTATGGCTACACCTTC.

The V and J genes are TRBV5-1 and TRBJ1-1, with 9 bases matching TRBD1. V trimming: 0 bases; J trimming: 9 bases; junction bases outside the gene matches: 9. Germline-derived CDR1 and CDR2 are SGHRS and YFSETQ. This CDR3 spans 15 amino acids. This CDR3 reads CASSLEAVQGAKAFF. In DNA, the CDR3 is TGCGCCAGCAGCTTGGAGGCTGTACAGGGGGCAAAAGCTTTCTTT.

This chain connects TRBV4-2 to TRBJ2-7, with TRBD2 matching over 10 bases. From germline, CDR1 is LGHNA and CDR2 YNFKEQ. CDR3 length: 13 amino acids. V was clipped by 4 bases and J by 3 bases; unmatched bases: 0. The CDR3 spells CASSRTSGYEQYF. The CDR3 bases are TGTGCCAGCAGCCGGACTAGCGGCTACGAGCAGTACTTC.

The chain employs TRBV7-8 and TRBJ1-5, with 7 bases matching TRBD1. Germline assignment: CDR1 SGHVS and CDR2 FQNEAQ. The CDR3 runs 15 residues. Germline trimming cut 10 bases from V and 1 base from J; bases unmatched to any gene: 10. The CDR3 protein is CATLAATGSNQPQHF. The CDR3 DNA sequence: TGTGCCACACTAGCCGCGACAGGGAGCAATCAGCCCCAGCATTTT.

This clone was detected only once. The V and J genes are TRBV11-3 and TRBJ2-1, with 7 bases aligning to TRBD2. Germline trimming cut 5 bases from V and 5 bases from J; bases unmatched to any gene: 15. CDR1 is SGHNT, CDR2 YENEEA, per germline. The CDR3 has 17 amino acids. Here the CDR3 reads CASSVYRSGTNDNEQFF. The CDR3 DNA is TGTGCCAGCAGCGTTTACCGCAGCGGGACCAATGACAATGAGCAGTTCTTC.

This chain uses TRBV5-4 with TRBJ2-5, with TRBD1 identical over 8 bases. Looked up from germline, CDR1 is SGHNT and CDR2 is YYREEE (reference sequence). The V gene end was trimmed by 3 bases and the J gene end by 0 bases; junction bases not matched to a gene: 4. This CDR3 spans 15 amino acids. For the CDR3, the DNA is TGTGCCAGCAGCTCGAGGACAGGGAACCAAGAGACCCAGTACTTC. This translates into CASSSRTGNQETQYF.